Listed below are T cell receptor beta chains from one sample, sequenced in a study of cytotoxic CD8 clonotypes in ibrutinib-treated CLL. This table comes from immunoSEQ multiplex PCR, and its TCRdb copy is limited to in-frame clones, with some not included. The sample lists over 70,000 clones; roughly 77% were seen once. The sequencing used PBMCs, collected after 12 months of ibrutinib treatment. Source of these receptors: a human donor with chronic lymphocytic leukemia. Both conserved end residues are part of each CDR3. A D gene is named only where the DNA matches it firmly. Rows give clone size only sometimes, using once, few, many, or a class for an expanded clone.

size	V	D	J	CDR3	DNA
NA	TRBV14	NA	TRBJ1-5	CASSQDSNQPQHF	TGTGCCAGCAGCCAAGATAGCAATCAGCCCCAGCATTTT
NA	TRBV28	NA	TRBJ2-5	CASSLWGETQYF	TGTGCCAGCAGTTTGTGGGGGGAGACCCAGTACTTC
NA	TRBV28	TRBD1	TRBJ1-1	CASSLGTDLEGAFF	TGTGCCAGCAGTTTGGGGACAGACCTCGAAGGGGCTTTCTTT
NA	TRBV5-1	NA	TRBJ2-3	CASSLAASSTDTQYF	TGCGCCAGCAGCTTGGCGGCAAGTAGCACAGATACGCAGTATTTT
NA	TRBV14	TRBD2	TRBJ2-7	CASSQAWGQVASGRYEQYF	TGTGCCAGCAGCCAAGCGTGGGGACAGGTCGCTAGCGGGAGGTACGAGCAGTACTTC
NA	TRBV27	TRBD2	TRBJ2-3	CASTPTSGSSDTQYF	TGTGCCAGCACCCCCACTAGCGGGAGTTCAGATACGCAGTATTTT
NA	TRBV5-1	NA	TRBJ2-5	CASSWGSETQYF	TGCGCCAGCAGTTGGGGGAGCGAGACCCAGTACTTC
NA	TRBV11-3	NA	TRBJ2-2	CASSLGWGQGDTGELFF	TGTGCCAGCAGCTTAGGGTGGGGCCAGGGAGACACCGGGGAGCTGTTTTTT
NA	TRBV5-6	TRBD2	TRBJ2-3	CASSPGVAGDTQYF	TGTGCCAGCAGCCCCGGGGTAGCGGGAGATACGCAGTATTTT
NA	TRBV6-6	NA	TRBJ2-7	CASSGEQGYEQYF	TGTGCCAGCAGTGGCGAACAGGGATACGAGCAGTACTTC
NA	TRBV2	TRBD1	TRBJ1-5	CASSGQGAKPQHF	TGTGCCAGCAGTGGGCAGGGGGCGAAGCCCCAGCATTTT
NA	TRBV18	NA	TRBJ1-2	CASSPPDSSYGYTF	TGTGCCAGCTCACCACCGGACAGCTCCTATGGCTACACCTTC
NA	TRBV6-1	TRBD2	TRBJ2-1	CASSEREEGYNEQFF	TGTGCCAGCAGTGAACGGGAGGAAGGTTACAATGAGCAGTTCTTC
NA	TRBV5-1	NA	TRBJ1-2	CASSLDGGIYGYTF	TGCGCCAGCAGCTTGGACGGCGGAATCTATGGCTACACCTTC
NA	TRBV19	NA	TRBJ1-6	CASSSPAGGSPLHF	TGTGCCAGTAGCAGCCCCGCCGGTGGTTCACCCCTCCACTTT
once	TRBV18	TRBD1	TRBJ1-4	CASSNRGPNEKLFF	TGTGCCAGCTCAAACAGGGGACCTAATGAAAAACTGTTTTTT
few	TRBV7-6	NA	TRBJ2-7	CASSLPPRPEGGWYEQYF	TGTGCCAGCAGCTTACCTCCCAGACCCGAAGGTGGTTGGTACGAGCAGTACTTC
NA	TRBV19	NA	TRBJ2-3	CASSRGSGFFGDTQYF	TGTGCCAGTAGTAGGGGGTCGGGCTTTTTTGGAGATACGCAGTATTTT
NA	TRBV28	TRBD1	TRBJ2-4	CASQDREVAKNIQYF	TGTGCCAGCCAGGACAGGGAAGTAGCCAAAAACATTCAGTACTTC
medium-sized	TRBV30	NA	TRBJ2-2	CAWSSQQGPGELFF	TGTGCCTGGAGTTCCCAACAGGGTCCCGGGGAGCTGTTTTTT
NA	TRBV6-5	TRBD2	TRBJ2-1	CASSYSSGSYNEQFF	TGTGCCAGCAGTTACTCTAGCGGGAGCTACAATGAGCAGTTCTTC
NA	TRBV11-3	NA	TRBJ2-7	CASSFGPDYEQYF	TGTGCCAGCAGCTTCGGACCGGACTACGAGCAGTACTTC
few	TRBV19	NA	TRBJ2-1	CATWDHRSYNEQFF	TGTGCCACCTGGGACCACCGGTCCTACAATGAGCAGTTCTTC
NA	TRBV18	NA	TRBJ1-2	CASSPPPQGTIGYGYTF	TGTGCCAGCTCACCCCCCCCTCAGGGGACCATCGGGTATGGCTACACCTTC
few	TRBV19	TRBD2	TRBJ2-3	CASSGGLAGTPSTDTQYF	TGTGCCAGTAGTGGAGGACTAGCGGGAACGCCTAGCACAGATACGCAGTATTTT
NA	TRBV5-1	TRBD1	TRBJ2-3	CASSLGDSPTDTQYF	TGCGCCAGCAGCTTGGGGGACAGTCCCACAGATACGCAGTATTTT
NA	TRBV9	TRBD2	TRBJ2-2	CASSVGRGARVGELFF	TGTGCCAGCAGCGTAGGGCGGGGGGCGCGAGTCGGGGAGCTGTTTTTT
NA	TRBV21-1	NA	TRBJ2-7	CASSKASRAGPYEQYF	TGTGCCAGCAGCAAGGCATCCAGGGCGGGCCCCTACGAGCAGTACTTC